What follows is one T cell receptor beta chain and its context. Its antigen is unidentified. This record belongs to a study of T cell responses to AZD1222 COVID-19 vaccine. Study-wide findings and caveats: Donors were mostly white British, more females; clonal diversity possibly underestimated. Of the AZD1222 recipients, only five to seven were seropositive at baseline. After two AZD1222 doses, spike-specific TCR breadth and depth rose versus day 0.

The germline gives CDR1 DFQATT, CDR2 SNEGSKA (reference sequence). Trimming removed 4 bases at V and 9 bases at J, with 10 bases between. The CDR3 loop spans 11 amino acids. TCRdb's copy holds only in-frame clones and misses some; the assay was immunoSEQ multiplex PCR. Of fewer than 150,000 clones listed, 88% are singletons. The clonotype comes from an adult who received the AZD1222 COVID-19 vaccine. Source: peripheral blood, taken 28 days after the second AZD1222 dose. The chain has TRBV20-1 and TRBJ2-1, with no clear D. The CDR3 DNA reads as TGCAGTGCTACGGCGTTGGCTGAGCAGTTCTTC. Translating it yields CSATALAEQFF.